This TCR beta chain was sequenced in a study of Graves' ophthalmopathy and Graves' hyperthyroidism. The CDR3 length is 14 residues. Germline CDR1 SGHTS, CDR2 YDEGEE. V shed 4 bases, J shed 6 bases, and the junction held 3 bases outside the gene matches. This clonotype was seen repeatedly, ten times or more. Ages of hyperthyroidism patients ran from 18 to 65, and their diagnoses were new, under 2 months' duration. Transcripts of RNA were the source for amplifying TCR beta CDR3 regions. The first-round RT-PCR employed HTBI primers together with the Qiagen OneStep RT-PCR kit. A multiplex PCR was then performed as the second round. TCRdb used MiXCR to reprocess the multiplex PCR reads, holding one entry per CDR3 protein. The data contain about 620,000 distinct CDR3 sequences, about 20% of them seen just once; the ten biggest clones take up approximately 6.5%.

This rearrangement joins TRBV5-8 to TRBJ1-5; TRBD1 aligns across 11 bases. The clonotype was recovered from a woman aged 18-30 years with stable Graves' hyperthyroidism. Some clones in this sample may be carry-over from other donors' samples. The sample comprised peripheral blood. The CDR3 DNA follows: TGTGCCAGCAGCGGACAGGGGGCAGTTCAGCCCCAGCATTTT. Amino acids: CASSGQGAVQPQHF. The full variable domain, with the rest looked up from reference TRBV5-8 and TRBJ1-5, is EAGVTQSPTHLIKTRGQQATLRCSPISGHTSVYWYQQALGLGLQFLLWYDEGEERNRGNFPPRFSGRQFPNYSSELNVNALELEDSALYLCASSGQGAVQPQHFGDGTRLSIL.